This TCR beta chain derives from a study of T cells after yellow fever vaccination. Findings and caveats of the study: Most primary-vaccination clones reappeared after the booster (about 97% CD4, approximately 88% CD8).

TCRdb re-derived calls from the 5' RACE reads in MiXCR, one entry per CDR3 protein. The data contain hundreds of thousands of distinct CDR3 sequences, about 5% of them singletons. V was trimmed by 6 bases and J by 4 bases, leaving 9 bases between them. CDR3 length equals 12 residues. The germline gives CDR1 MNHEY, CDR2 SVGEGT. This clonotype was found many times. The antigen is undetermined. The receptor's source is a man aged 18 to 35 who received the YFV17D yellow fever vaccine. The input for sequencing was CD4+ T cells sorted from PBMCs, taken on the day of the yellow fever booster vaccination. The V call is TRBV6-2 or TRBV6-3, the J call TRBJ1-1, with TRBD1 as a possible D gene (5 bases). The CDR3 protein is CASRPGPTEAFF. As DNA, the CDR3 is TGTGCCAGCAGACCGGGGCCCACTGAAGCTTTCTTT.